The clone carrying this T cell receptor (beta chain) has just a few counts. Original processing notes: Amplification of reference gene primers provided the estimated nucleated cell counts. Sequencing was performed with immunoSEQ multiplex PCR; in TCRdb, only in-frame clones are kept and a portion is missing. V and J calls plus clone size are reproduced from that table; the DNA served to infer D and trimming. The repertoire consists of approximately 130,000 clones, with around 80% occurring once and the leading ten covering 10% to 12%. This entry belongs to a study of blood T cell repertoires in COVID-19. Background on the study: Samples of COVID-19 (acute and convalescent) were obtained from the United States, Italy and Spain. PBMCs, B-cell-depleted T cells, or T cells were the source of the cDNA or gDNA that made up the material.

V was trimmed by 1 base and J by 7 bases, leaving 14 bases between them. This CDR3 is built from 15 residues. Looked up from germline, CDR1 is LGHDT and CDR2 is YNNKEL (reference sequence). The TCR sequence derives from a human donor in a cohort sampled during active COVID-19. This chain joins TRBV3-1 (or the pseudogene TRBV3-2) and TRBJ1-5, with D possibly being TRBD1 (6 bases). The sample taken for sequencing was peripheral blood. CDR3 sequence reads: CASSQGQQGWQPQHF. The CDR3 nucleotides read TGTGCCAGCAGCCAAGGTCAACAGGGCTGGCAGCCCCAGCATTTT.